This TCR beta chain is drawn from a study of blood T cell repertoires in COVID-19. Study in general: In each case, the material was cDNA or gDNA derived from T cells, B-cell-depleted T cells, or PBMCs.

Per the original methods: Amplification with reference gene primers provided the estimates of nucleated cell counts. Only in-frame clones appear in the TCRdb table, and some are missing; sequencing was by immunoSEQ multiplex PCR. That table furnishes V, J and clone size, whereas the DNA furnished D and trimming. Altogether around 16,000 clones are present, 80% being singletons, with the ten largest covering under 20%. The CDR3 covers 14 residues. In germline, CDR1 is LGHNA, CDR2 YNFKEQ. V lost 0 bases and J lost 6, with 12 bases in between. Sequencing used peripheral blood. The chain recombines TRBV4-2 with TRBJ2-7; maybe TRBD1 (6 bases). This clonotype originated in a human donor in a cohort sampled during active COVID-19. CDR3 sequence: CASSQEGRGREQYF. CDR3 coding DNA: TGTGCCAGCAGCCAAGAGGGCAGGGGTCGCGAGCAGTACTTC.